Sequencing of this TCR beta chain was carried out in a study of cytomegalovirus exposure and HLA in healthy donors. The PCR ran on 60 Vbeta and 13 Jbeta primers. Sequencing was performed with immunoSEQ multiplex PCR; in TCRdb, only in-frame clones are kept and a portion is missing. The sample's table shows about 43,000 clones. Overall study results and limits: Using a false discovery rate of 0.05, a later analysis showed that 16,951 TCR beta sequences were associated with HLA alleles. A link between a missense DCLRE1C variant and TCR beta V- and J-gene trimming emerged from a later analysis. It was likely that a cluster of highly shared sequence variants was a sequencing artifact. Associated with cytomegalovirus, according to the listing, were around 160 TCR beta chains.

Remarks on this clone: As yet, its antigen is unknown.

This CDR3 contains 13 residues. In germline, CDR1 is KGHSH, CDR2 LQKENI. V was trimmed by 4 bases and J by 6 bases, leaving 12 bases between them. Material for sequencing was PBMCs. This TCR derives from a woman in her twenties or thirties in good health and CMV-seronegative. The rearrangement joins TRBV18 to TRBJ1-2; D may be TRBD1 (6 bases). CDR3 DNA sequence: TGTGCCAGCTCACAGACAGGAAAGAATGGCTACACCTTC. Residues: CASSQTGKNGYTF.